This TCR beta chain was observed in a study of T cells in tuberculosis. In the study overall: PBMC were archived before or within 7 days of starting treatment.

The ends lost 7 bases at V and 7 bases at J; junction bases unmatched: 8. The CDR3 has 13 residues. The V gene's germline CDR1 is MDHEN and CDR2 SYDVKM. Time point in this sample: new active TB diagnosis, blood taken before or within 7 days of starting treatment. Produced via immunoSEQ multiplex PCR; TCRdb's table is partial and in-frame only. The sample yields 29,000 or so clones, 92% seen once. The rearrangement links TRBV28 to TRBJ2-7; 9 bases line up with TRBD2. The specimen comprised PBMCs, sampled at tuberculosis diagnosis. This TCR derives from an adult with tuberculosis. The CDR3 nucleotides are TGTGCCAGCATGGGGCTAGCGGGGTGGGAGCAGTACTTC. This sequence encodes CASMGLAGWEQYF.